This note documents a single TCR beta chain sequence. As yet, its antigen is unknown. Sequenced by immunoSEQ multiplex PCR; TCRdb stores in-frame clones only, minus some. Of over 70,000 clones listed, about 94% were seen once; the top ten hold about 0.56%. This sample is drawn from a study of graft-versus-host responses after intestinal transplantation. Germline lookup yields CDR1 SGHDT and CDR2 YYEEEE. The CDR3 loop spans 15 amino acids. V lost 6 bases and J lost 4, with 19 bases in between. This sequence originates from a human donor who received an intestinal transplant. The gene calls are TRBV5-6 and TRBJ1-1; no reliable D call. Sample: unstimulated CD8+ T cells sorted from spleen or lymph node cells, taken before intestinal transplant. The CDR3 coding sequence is TGTGCCAGCAACCCGCCGCGAGGTGAGGTCACTGAAGCTTTCTTT. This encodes CASNPPRGEVTEAFF.